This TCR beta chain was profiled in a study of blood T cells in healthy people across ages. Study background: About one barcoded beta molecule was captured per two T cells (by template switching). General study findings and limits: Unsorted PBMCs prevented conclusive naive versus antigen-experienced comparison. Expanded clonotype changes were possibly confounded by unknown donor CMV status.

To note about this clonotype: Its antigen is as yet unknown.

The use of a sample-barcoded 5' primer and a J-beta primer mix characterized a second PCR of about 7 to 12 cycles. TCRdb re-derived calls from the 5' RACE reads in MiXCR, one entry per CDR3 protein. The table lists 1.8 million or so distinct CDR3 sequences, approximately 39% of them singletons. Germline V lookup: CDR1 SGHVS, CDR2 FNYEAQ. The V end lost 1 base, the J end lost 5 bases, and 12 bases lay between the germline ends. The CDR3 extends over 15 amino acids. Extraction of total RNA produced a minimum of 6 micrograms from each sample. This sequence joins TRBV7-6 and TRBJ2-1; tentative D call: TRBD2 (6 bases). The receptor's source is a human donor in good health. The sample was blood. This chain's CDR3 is CASSLGWDFNNEQFF. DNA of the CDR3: TGTGCCAGCAGCTTAGGATGGGACTTTAACAATGAGCAGTTCTTC.